Shown below are 8 T cell receptor beta chains from a single sample sequenced in a study of shared clonotypes between healthy human individuals. Sequencing used immunoSEQ multiplex PCR; TCRdb keeps in-frame clones, though not all of them. The table includes about 2.1 million clones, around 93% detected once. Terminally differentiated effector memory CD45RA+ cells were left out of the naive CD8 fraction, which was CD45RO-negative and positively selected for CCR7. Sequences were obtained from naive CD8+ T cells from PBMCs. The source of these receptors is a man aged 18-30 years in good health. Some clones in this sample may be carry-over from other donors' samples.

The chain joins TRBV9 to TRBJ1-2; D is possibly TRBD1 (6 bases). V gave up 4 bases and J gave up 2 bases, with 12 bases separating them. The CDR3 length is 14 residues. Germline V gene data show CDR1 as SGDLS and CDR2 as YYNGEE. The CDR3 loop is CASSSGGGNYGYTF. The CDR3 DNA reads as TGTGCCAGCAGCTCAGGAGGGGGAAACTATGGCTACACCTTC.

This sequence joins TRBV7-9 and TRBJ1-5, with 8 bases lining up with TRBD1. V was pared by 4 bases and J by 5 bases, with 4 bases of the junction left unmatched. The germline V gene encodes CDR1 SEHNR and CDR2 FQNEAQ (reference sequence). CDR3 length equals 14 residues. The CDR3 spells CASSSDRGYQPQHF. The CDR3 coding sequence is TGTGCCAGCAGCTCCGACAGGGGATATCAGCCCCAGCATTTT. The complete variable domain, with remaining parts taken from reference TRBV7-9 and TRBJ1-5, reads DTGVSQNPRHKITKRGQNVTFRCDPISEHNRLYWYRQTLGQGPEFLTYFQNEAQLEKSRLLSDRFSAERPKGSFSTLEIQRTEQGDSAMYLCASSSDRGYQPQHFGDGTRLSIL.

The rearrangement links TRBV27 to TRBJ2-2; tentative D call: TRBD1 (6 bases). The CDR3 is 17 residues long. Germline-derived CDR1 and CDR2 are MNHEY and SMNVEV (reference sequence). The V end was cut by 2 bases, the J end by 0 bases, with 13 bases between. This CDR3 is CASSLIPQGTNTGELFF. DNA for the CDR3: TGTGCCAGCAGTTTAATCCCCCAGGGGACGAACACCGGGGAGCTGTTTTTT.

There are a few counts of this clone. The gene calls are TRBV7-9 and TRBJ2-7; 11 nucleotides align to TRBD2. This CDR3 spans 14 amino acids. V lost 5 bases, J lost 5 bases, and 5 bases stayed unmatched. Germline CDR1 is SEHNR and CDR2 is FQNEAQ (reference sequence). CDR3 sequence: CASSLSGRAHEQYF. The CDR3 DNA sequence: TGTGCCAGCAGCCTTAGCGGGAGGGCCCACGAGCAGTACTTC.

The chain carries TRBV4-3 and TRBJ2-1, with a tentative D call TRBD1 (5 bases). This CDR3 is 16 amino acids long. Between the trimmed V and J ends, which lost 3 bases and 0 bases, there was a span of 12 bases. The germline CDR1 and CDR2 sequences are LGHNA and YSLEER. The CDR3 DNA sequence: TGCGCCAGCAGCCAGAACAGGTGGAGCTCCTACAATGAGCAGTTCTTC. Its protein is CASSQNRWSSYNEQFF.

The V call is TRBV5-1, the J call TRBJ2-7; 15 bases are a match to TRBD2. Germline CDR1 is SGHRS and CDR2 is YFSETQ. V trimming: 4 bases; J trimming: 3 bases; junction bases outside the gene matches: 8. CDR3 length: 17 residues. CDR3 sequence reads: CASSTGLAGGFHYEQYF. CDR3 bases: TGCGCCAGCAGCACGGGACTAGCGGGAGGTTTTCACTACGAGCAGTACTTC.

The rearrangement uses TRBV27 and TRBJ2-7; D ambiguous. There are 14 residues in the CDR3. V dropped 5 bases and J dropped 5 bases, with 16 bases sitting between them. Germline loops: CDR1 MNHEY, CDR2 SMNVEV (reference sequence). CDR3 sequence: CASSPRLRRDEQYF. The CDR3 DNA sequence: TGTGCCAGCAGTCCGCGACTCCGCCGGGACGAGCAGTACTTC.

The V and J genes are TRBV2 and TRBJ1-4; D gene unclear. Trimming left V 8 bases short and J 8 bases short, with 12 bases between. CDR3 size: 12 residues. Germline CDR1 and CDR2: SNHLY and FYNNEI. The DNA of the CDR3 is TGTGCCAGCCTGGGGTCATGGGAAAAACTGTTTTTT. This sequence encodes CASLGSWEKLFF.